These T cell receptor beta chains were read from a single sample in a study of PD-1 blockade in classical Hodgkin lymphoma. The repertoire was sequenced with immunoSEQ multiplex PCR; TCRdb's copy has only in-frame clones and lacks some. The data contain 3,000 to 4,500 clones, over 60% of them singletons. The sequencing here drew on CD8+ T cells from blood, taken before the fourth cycle of nivolumab. The source of these receptors is a human donor with classical Hodgkin lymphoma. Both conserved end residues are part of each CDR3. Fields, in order: D gene, J gene, V gene, clone size, CDR3 DNA, CDR3 protein. The D gene is left open where the match is weak. The size entry is marked missing in some rows and otherwise reads once, few, many or a size class.

>-|TRBJ2-1|TRBV21-1|-
TGTGCCACAAAAATAGGACTAGTCTCCTACAATGAGCAGTTCTTC
CATKIGLVSYNEQFF
>TRBD1|TRBJ1-2|TRBV6-6|-
TGTGCCAGCAGTTCTAAAACCGGGACAGATGTTGGCTACACCTTC
CASSSKTGTDVGYTF
>-|TRBJ1-2|TRBV19|-
TGTGCCAGTAGTATTTCCGGGACTCGAGGCTACACCTTC
CASSISGTRGYTF
>TRBD2|TRBJ2-5|TRBV27|-
TGTGCCAGCAGTTTATCGAGTAGCGGGAGTGGAGAGACCCAGTACTTC
CASSLSSSGSGETQYF
>TRBD2|TRBJ2-2|TRBV19|-
TGTGCCAGTAACCCGGGGGGGGGCACCGGGGAGCTGTTTTTT
CASNPGGGTGELFF
>-|TRBJ2-2|TRBV7-2|-
TGTGCCAGCAGCTTAGCCAGCAGGGCGAACACCGGGGAGCTGTTTTTT
CASSLASRANTGELFF
>-|TRBJ2-2|TRBV11-3|-
TGTGCCAGCAGCTCCCGAGGGACCGGGCAGAACACCGGGGAGCTGTTTTTT
CASSSRGTGQNTGELFF
>TRBD1|TRBJ1-2|TRBV11-1|large
TGTGCCAGCAGCTCGACAGGGGTAAAGTCAGGCTATGGCTACACCTTC
CASSSTGVKSGYGYTF
>-|TRBJ1-2|TRBV29-1|-
TGCAGCGTTGAATTGGACAGCTATGGCTACACCTTC
CSVELDSYGYTF
>TRBD2|TRBJ2-3|TRBV7-8|-
TGTGCCAGCAGCCTCCTAGCGGGAGGCTCAGATACGCAGTATTTT
CASSLLAGGSDTQYF
>-|TRBJ2-3|TRBV4-3|-
TGCGCCAGCAGCCAAGGACGGGTCAAAGATACGCAGTATTTT
CASSQGRVKDTQYF
>TRBD1|TRBJ1-4|TRBV11-2|-
TGTGCCAGCAGCAGCTACAGGGGGCGACTCGAAAAACTGTTTTTT
CASSSYRGRLEKLFF
>-|TRBJ2-1|TRBV4-1|-
TGCGCCAGCAGCCAACATGCGAGTTCCTACAATGAGCAGTTCTTC
CASSQHASSYNEQFF
>-|TRBJ2-5|TRBV27|-
TGTGCCAGCAGTTTATTGGGAGGACCTCAAGAGACCCAGTACTTC
CASSLLGGPQETQYF
>TRBD2|TRBJ2-3|TRBV28|-
TGTGCCAGCAGCCTACTAGCGGACACAGATACGCAGTATTTT
CASSLLADTDTQYF
>-|TRBJ1-5|TRBV19|-
TGTGCCAGTAGTATCTTTGGGTTGGGCCAGCCCCAGCATTTT
CASSIFGLGQPQHF
>-|TRBJ2-1|TRBV9|-
TGTGCCAGCAGCGGGTATGAGCAGTTCTTC
CASSGYEQFF
>-|TRBJ2-1|TRBV25-1|-
TGTGCCAGCAGTGAAGGAGACGGGGCTAGCTCCTACAATGAGCAGTTCTTC
CASSEGDGASSYNEQFF
>TRBD1|TRBJ2-7|TRBV18|few
TGTGCCAGCTCACCGCACCGTTGGGACAGCCTCTTTAACTACGAGCAGTACTTC
CASSPHRWDSLFNYEQYF
>-|TRBJ1-1|TRBV7-9|-
TGTGCCAGCAGCTTATACCTGGGTACTGAAGCTTTCTTT
CASSLYLGTEAFF
>-|TRBJ2-1|TRBV6-4|-
TGTGCCAGCAGTGAAGATCAGGGCCCCTACAATGAGCAGTTCTTC
CASSEDQGPYNEQFF
>-|TRBJ1-1|TRBV9|medium-sized
TGTGCCAGCAGCGTTTCGGGGGGCGCGAGGACTGAAGCTTTCTTT
CASSVSGGARTEAFF
>TRBD2|TRBJ2-1|TRBV29-1|-
TGCAGCGCCGAGGGACTAGCGGGGTCCTACAATGAGCAGTTCTTC
CSAEGLAGSYNEQFF
>TRBD1|TRBJ1-1|TRBV23-1|-
TGCGCCAGCAGACGAACCGCGACAGGGGGTTTGATCACTGAAGCTTTCTTT
CASRRTATGGLITEAFF
>-|TRBJ2-7|TRBV27|-
TGTGCCAGCAGTTCTGGGATCGAACCCGAGCAGTACTTC
CASSSGIEPEQYF
>TRBD1|TRBJ1-5|TRBV28|-
TGTGCCAGCAGTGCTAGGAGGGCGCGCCTGAGACAGGGGCAGAGTCAGCCCCAGCATTTT
CASSARRARLRQGQSQPQHF
>-|TRBJ2-1|TRBV5-4|-
TGTGCCAGCAGCTTGGGGGGGATGGTTGAGCAGTTCTTC
CASSLGGMVEQFF
>-|TRBJ1-4|TRBV7-8|once
TGTGCCAGCAGCTTAGCTCGTTTGGGGGCGCCTCGGGGGAATGAAAAACTGTTTTTT
CASSLARLGAPRGNEKLFF
>TRBD1|TRBJ1-1|TRBV4-1|few
TGCGCCAGCAGCCAGGGGACAGGGGAGTGGGTGAACACTGAAGCTTTCTTT
CASSQGTGEWVNTEAFF
>-|TRBJ2-3|TRBV6-5|-
TGTGCCAGCAGTTATTCCGACTGGGGGAGCACAGATACGCAGTATTTT
CASSYSDWGSTDTQYF
>-|TRBJ2-3|TRBV5-1|-
TGCGCCAGCGCCAGGGGTACAGATACGCAGTATTTT
CASARGTDTQYF
>-|TRBJ2-7|TRBV9|-
TGTGCCAGCAGCGCCTCCCGGGACGACCCCTCCTACGAGCAGTACTTC
CASSASRDDPSYEQYF
>TRBD2|TRBJ2-1|TRBV6-5|few
TGTGCCAGCAGTTGGACTAGCCCCGCGCCTGAGCAGTTCTTC
CASSWTSPAPEQFF
>-|TRBJ1-2|TRBV11-1|-
TGTGCCAGCATTGAAGGTCTCGAGGGTGGCAATGGCTACACCTTC
CASIEGLEGGNGYTF
>-|TRBJ2-1|TRBV1|-
TGCACCAGCAGCCAAGAAAGCCCCCCTTTTCAGGGCGATGCCTACAATGAGCAGTTCTTC
CTSSQESPPFQGDAYNEQFF